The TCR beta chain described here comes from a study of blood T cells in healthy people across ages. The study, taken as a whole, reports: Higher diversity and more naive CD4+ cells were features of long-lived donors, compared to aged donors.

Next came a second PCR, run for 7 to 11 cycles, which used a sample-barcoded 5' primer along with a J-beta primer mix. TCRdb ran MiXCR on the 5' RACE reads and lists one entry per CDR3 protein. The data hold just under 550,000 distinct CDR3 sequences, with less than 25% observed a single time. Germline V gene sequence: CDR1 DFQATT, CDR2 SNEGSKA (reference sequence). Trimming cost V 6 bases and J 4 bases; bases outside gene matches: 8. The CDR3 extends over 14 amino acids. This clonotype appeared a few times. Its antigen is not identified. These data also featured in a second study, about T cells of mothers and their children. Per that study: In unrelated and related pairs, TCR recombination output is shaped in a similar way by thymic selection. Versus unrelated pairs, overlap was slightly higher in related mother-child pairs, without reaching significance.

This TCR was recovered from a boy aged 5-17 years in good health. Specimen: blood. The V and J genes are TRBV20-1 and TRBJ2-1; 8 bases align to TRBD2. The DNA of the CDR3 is TGCAGTGCCAGGGACGGGAGGGGGTACAATGAGCAGTTCTTC. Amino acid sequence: CSARDGRGYNEQFF.